Presented here are 15 T cell receptor beta chains from one specimen sequenced in a study of OX40 agonist ivuxolimab in advanced cancers. Assay used: immunoSEQ multiplex PCR; TCRdb lists only in-frame clones, some missing. Of 70,000 or so clones in the sample, approximately 78% were seen once. Sequenced here: CD4+ or CD8+ T cells sorted from blood, sampled in a trial of the OX40 agonist ivuxolimab. These receptors all stem from an adult with an advanced solid tumor such as melanoma, head and neck, liver or kidney cancer.

This chain links TRBV6-5 with TRBJ2-7; no clear D. V dropped 2 bases and J dropped 1 base, with 9 bases sitting between them. CDR3 length equals 14 residues. CDR1 and CDR2 from the germline V gene are MNHEY and SVGAGI. DNA for the CDR3: TGTGCCAGCAGTTACGGCTCAAAATCCTACGAGCAGTACTTC. It is translated as CASSYGSKSYEQYF.

The gene calls are TRBV19 and TRBJ1-2, with TRBD1 identical over 7 bases. The CDR3 loop spans 14 amino acids. Per the germline V gene, CDR1 is LNHDA and CDR2 is SQIVND (reference sequence). Trimming took 4 bases from V and 10 from J; bases not matched to a gene: 12. The CDR3 bases are TGTGCCAGTAGTACCTCGACAGGGAAACTACACTACACCTTC. This codes for CASSTSTGKLHYTF.

V is TRBV28 and J is TRBJ1-5, with unresolved D. The CDR3 is made up of 13 amino acids. CDR1 is MDHEN and CDR2 is SYDVKM in the germline V gene. With 3 bases removed from V and 4 bases from J, the gap between germline ends came to 7 bases. The CDR3 here is CASSFQVNQPQHF. The CDR3 DNA sequence: TGTGCCAGCAGTTTTCAAGTGAATCAGCCCCAGCATTTT.

The chain has TRBV10-1 and TRBJ2-7; 9 bases are a match to TRBD2. V lost 5 bases and J lost 0; bases outside the gene matches: 8. The CDR3 consists of 16 residues. The germline gives CDR1 WNHNN, CDR2 SYGVQD (reference sequence). CDR3 sequence reads: CASSCSSGGSSYEQYF. The CDR3 DNA reads as TGCGCCAGCAGTTGTAGTAGCGGGGGATCCTCCTACGAGCAGTACTTC.

This clone is a singleton in its sample. The CDR3 loop reads CASSWGQGARGTGELFF. DNA of the CDR3: TGTGCCAGCAGTTGGGGACAGGGGGCGCGGGGCACCGGGGAGCTGTTTTTT. This chain connects TRBV28 to TRBJ2-2; 12 nucleotides match TRBD1. This CDR3 has 17 residues. The germline V gene encodes CDR1 MDHEN and CDR2 SYDVKM. V gave up 4 bases and J gave up 4 bases; unmatched junction bases: 7.

The rearrangement joins TRBV13 to TRBJ2-3; possible D gene TRBD2, 6 bases. The CDR3 has 14 residues. Germline V gives CDR1 PRHDT, CDR2 FYEKMQ (reference sequence). The ends were cut back, 6 bases at V and 5 bases at J, with 15 bases in the middle. The CDR3 nucleotides are TGTGCCAGCAGGGGGTCGGGGGAAATAGATACGCAGTATTTT. Translating it yields CASRGSGEIDTQYF.

The V and J genes are TRBV5-3 and TRBJ1-4; possibly TRBD1 for D (5 bases). TRBV5-3 is flagged as an ORF with uncertain function. V was trimmed by 4 bases and J by 2 bases, leaving 15 bases between them. This CDR3 is 16 amino acids long. In DNA, the CDR3 is TGTGCCAGAAGCCCACAGGAGGTAGGGACTAATGAAAAACTGTTTTTT. Protein product: CARSPQEVGTNEKLFF.

The chain uses TRBV5-1 and TRBJ2-3; 7 nucleotides match TRBD2. The germline V gene encodes CDR1 SGHRS and CDR2 YFSETQ. This CDR3 is built from 16 residues. V gave up 0 bases and J gave up 2 bases; unmatched junction bases: 6. The CDR3 here is CASSLVSGPHTDTQYF. For the CDR3, the DNA is TGCGCCAGCAGCTTGGTTAGCGGGCCCCACACAGATACGCAGTATTTT. Full variable domain (remainder filled in from reference TRBV5-1 and TRBJ2-3): KAGVTQTPRYLIKTRGQQVTLSCSPISGHRSVSWYQQTPGQGLQFLFEYFSETQRNKGNFPGRFSGRQFSNSRSEMNVSTLELGDSALYLCASSLVSGPHTDTQYFGPGTRLTVL.

The chain has TRBV4-2 and TRBJ1-1; D gene uncertain. Trimming stripped 0 bases from V and 2 bases from J, with 7 bases between. Germline V CDR1 and CDR2: LGHNA, YNFKEQ. The CDR3 spans 14 residues. The DNA for the CDR3 is TGTGCCAGCAGCCAAGATCCGATTAACACTGAAGCTTTCTTT. Protein: CASSQDPINTEAFF.

V is TRBV5-8 and J is TRBJ1-1; D perhaps matches TRBD1 (5 bases). The CDR3 covers 18 residues. Trimming stripped 5 bases from V and 0 bases from J, with 23 bases between. In germline, CDR1 is SGHTS, CDR2 YDEGEE. CDR3 DNA sequence: TGTGCCAGCAGTCGGTGGGTGGGGCACGCTGGCTTGAACACTGAAGCTTTCTTT. Protein product: CASSRWVGHAGLNTEAFF.

The gene calls are TRBV5-1 and TRBJ2-3, with 10 bases matching TRBD2. Losses at the gene ends were 2 bases for V and 8 bases for J; bases not matched to a gene: 11. Per germline, CDR1 SGHRS and CDR2 YFSETQ. This CDR3 contains 16 residues. The CDR3 nucleotides read TGCGCCAGCAGCTTAGGGCCTCTAGCGGGGGACCGTACGCAGTATTTT. Translating gives CASSLGPLAGDRTQYF.

The V call is TRBV2, the J call TRBJ2-3; TRBD2 might be the D (6 bases). Germline values: CDR1 SNHLY, CDR2 FYNNEI. Trimming cost V 6 bases and J 3 bases, with 16 bases left between them. The CDR3 extends over 15 amino acids. DNA for the CDR3: TGTGCCAGCAGAGCGACTAGTTCTCCGACAGATACGCAGTATTTT. This gives the protein CASRATSSPTDTQYF. Combining the CDR3 with reference TRBV2 and TRBJ2-3 gives the whole variable domain EPEVTQTPSHQVTQMGQEVILRCVPISNHLYFYWYRQILGQKVEFLVSFYNNEISEKSEIFDDQFSVERPDGSNFTLKIRSTKLEDSAMYFCASRATSSPTDTQYFGPGTRLTVL.

The sample holds a few counts of this clone. The gene calls are TRBV11-2 and TRBJ2-6; D is perhaps TRBD1 (7 bases). V gave up 0 bases and J gave up 2 bases, with 11 bases separating them. The germline V gene has CDR1 SGHAT and CDR2 FQNNGV. The CDR3 contains 17 residues. In DNA, the CDR3 is TGTGCCAGCAGCTTAGAGGCCAGGGGGGCTGGGGCCAACGTCCTGACTTTC. It codes for CASSLEARGAGANVLTF.

The J gene is TRBJ1-2, the V gene TRBV27; D is uncertain. In germline, CDR1 is MNHEY, CDR2 SMNVEV (reference sequence). The CDR3 extends over 13 amino acids. Between the trimmed V and J ends, which lost 4 bases and 4 bases, there was a span of 10 bases. DNA for the CDR3: TGTGCCAGCAGTTCGACCAACTTCTATGGCTACACCTTC. Protein product: CASSSTNFYGYTF.

CDR3 protein: CASSLDPGRTNYGYTF. The CDR3 coding sequence is TGTGCCAGCAGCTTAGATCCGGGCAGAACTAACTATGGCTACACCTTC. This rearrangement joins TRBV11-2 to TRBJ1-2; D not certain. Between the trimmed V and J ends, which lost 0 bases and 0 bases, there was a span of 11 bases. The CDR3 length is 16 residues. Germline CDR1 SGHAT, CDR2 FQNNGV.